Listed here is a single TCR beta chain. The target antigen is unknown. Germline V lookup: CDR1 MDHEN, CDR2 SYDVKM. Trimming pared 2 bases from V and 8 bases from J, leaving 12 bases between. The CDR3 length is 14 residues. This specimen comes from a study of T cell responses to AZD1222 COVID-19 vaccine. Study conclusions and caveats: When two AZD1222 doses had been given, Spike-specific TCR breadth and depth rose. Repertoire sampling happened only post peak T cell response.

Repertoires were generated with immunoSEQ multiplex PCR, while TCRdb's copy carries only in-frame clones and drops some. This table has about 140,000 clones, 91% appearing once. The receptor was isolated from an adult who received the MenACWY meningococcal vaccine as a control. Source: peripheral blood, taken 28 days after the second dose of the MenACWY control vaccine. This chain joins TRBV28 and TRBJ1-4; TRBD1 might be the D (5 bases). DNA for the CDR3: TGTGCCAGCAGTTTAGGGCAGGGTGGGGAAAAACTGTTTTTT. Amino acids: CASSLGQGGEKLFF.